These 20 T cell receptor beta chains originate from one sample sequenced in a study of T-cell memory formation after mild COVID-19. Each CDR3 protein is one row after TCRdb ran MiXCR on the 5' RACE reads. The sample gives more than 350,000 distinct CDR3 sequences, about a sixth of which show up once; roughly a fifth is in the top ten. The sample consisted of PBMCs or a T cell subset sorted from them (not recorded which). All receptors come from a man younger than 30 who had mild COVID-19 (a few samples of this study predate the infection). Cell type and time point are not known.

This clonotype has a handful of counts. V gene TRBV28 combines with J gene TRBJ1-3, with D hard to call. Trimming pared 7 bases from V and 0 bases from J, leaving 13 bases between. The CDR3 length is 15 residues. Looked up from germline, CDR1 is MDHEN and CDR2 is SYDVKM. DNA of the CDR3: TGTGCCAGCACCAGGTCTTTATCCTCTGGAAACACCATATATTTT. This encodes CASTRSLSSGNTIYF.

J is TRBJ2-1 and V is TRBV10-3; D perhaps matches TRBD1 (6 bases). The CDR3 is 16 amino acids. CDR1 and CDR2 from the germline V gene are ENHRY and SYGVKD. With 0 bases removed from V and 2 bases from J, the gap between germline ends came to 11 bases. The CDR3 region is CAISESRQDTYNEQFF. The CDR3 DNA follows: TGTGCCATCAGTGAGTCGAGACAGGACACCTACAATGAGCAGTTCTTC.

V usage is TRBV13 and J usage is TRBJ2-5; 9 nucleotides align to TRBD2. J gave up 0 bases and V 0 bases, and 11 bases lay outside the gene matches. CDR3 length: 19 amino acids. Germline V CDR1 and CDR2: PRHDT, FYEKMQ (reference sequence). CDR3 loop: CASSLGLRGSGGNQETQYF. In DNA, the CDR3 is TGTGCCAGCAGCTTAGGCCTAAGGGGTAGCGGGGGTAACCAAGAGACCCAGTACTTC.

V gene TRBV18 combines with J gene TRBJ1-4; a possible D gene is TRBD1 (5 bases). Germline CDR1 is KGHSH and CDR2 is LQKENI. This CDR3 spans 13 amino acids. With 6 bases removed from V and 5 bases from J, the gap between germline ends came to 10 bases. The CDR3 loop is CASSQGPNEKLFF. Written as DNA, the CDR3 is TGTGCCAGCTCGCAGGGTCCCAATGAAAAACTGTTTTTT. The variable domain in full, with the rest retrieved from reference TRBV18 and TRBJ1-4, is NAGVMQNPRHLVRRRGQEARLRCSPMKGHSHVYWYRQLPEEGLKFMVYLQKENIIDESGMPKERFSAEFPKEGPSILRIQQVVRGDSAAYFCASSQGPNEKLFFGSGTQLSVL.

The rearrangement joins TRBV20-1 to TRBJ1-1; 8 bases are a match to TRBD1. Germline V CDR1 and CDR2: DFQATT, SNEGSKA (reference sequence). This CDR3 is built from 14 residues. V trimming: 6 bases; J trimming: 3 bases; junction bases outside the gene matches: 9. The CDR3 region has the DNA TGCAGTGCCCTCGACAGGGGTTGGTACACTGAAGCTTTCTTT. It is translated as CSALDRGWYTEAFF.

This clonotype was seen more than once but under ten times. This chain connects TRBV7-9 to TRBJ1-2; D may be TRBD1 (5 bases). The CDR3 totals 13 residues. Germline CDR1 is SEHNR and CDR2 is FQNEAQ (reference sequence). The V and J ends lost 7 bases and 4 bases respectively, with 13 bases between them. CDR3 in amino acids: CASTAGTGYGYTF. In DNA, the CDR3 is TGTGCCAGCACGGCCGGGACGGGCTATGGCTACACCTTC. Together with reference TRBV7-9 and TRBJ1-2, the CDR3 gives the full variable domain: DTGVSQNPRHKITKRGQNVTFRCDPISEHNRLYWYRQTLGQGPEFLTYFQNEAQLEKSRLLSDRFSAERPKGSFSTLEIQRTEQGDSAMYLCASTAGTGYGYTFGSGTRLTVV.

V usage is TRBV25-1 and J usage is TRBJ2-1; no firm D call. With 3 bases removed from V and 0 bases from J, the gap between germline ends came to 6 bases. In germline, CDR1 is MGHDK, CDR2 SYGVNS. The CDR3 is 14 amino acids. CDR3 nucleotide sequence: TGTGCCAGCAGTGAGCTGAGCTCCTACAATGAGCAGTTCTTC. The encoded protein is CASSELSSYNEQFF.

The chain links TRBV6-2 or TRBV6-3 to TRBJ2-1, with a tentative D call TRBD2 (7 bases). CDR3 length: 15 amino acids. V lost 5 bases and J lost 8, with 19 bases in between. Germline V gives CDR1 MNHEY, CDR2 SVGEGT. CDR3 bases: TGTGCCAGCAGTGCCTGGGGGGGGGCGTATGATGAGCAGTTCTTC. Residues: CASSAWGGAYDEQFF.

This clonotype was counted ten times or more. This chain links TRBV29-1 with TRBJ2-5; no clear D gene. The CDR3 runs 11 residues. Germline CDR1 is SQVTM and CDR2 is ANQGSEA. The V end was cut by 3 bases, the J end by 5 bases, with 7 bases between. CDR3 in amino acids: CSVETGETQYF. CDR3 coding DNA: TGCAGCGTTGAGACCGGCGAGACCCAGTACTTC.

This clonotype has a handful of counts. This chain links TRBV7-9 with TRBJ1-5, with a tentative D call TRBD1 (5 bases). The CDR3 loop spans 14 amino acids. Trimming cost V 5 bases and J 0 bases, with 8 bases left between them. CDR1 is SEHNR, CDR2 FQNEAQ, per germline (reference sequence). CDR3 amino acids: CASSRDGSNQPQHF. CDR3 nucleotides: TGTGCCAGCAGCCGGGACGGTAGCAATCAGCCCCAGCATTTT.

The V call is TRBV30, the J call TRBJ2-3; TRBD2 matches at 9 bases. CDR1 and CDR2 (germline): GTSNPN, SVGIG (reference sequence). After removal of 5 bases from V and 1 base from J, the junction contained 4 bases not matched to a gene. This CDR3 comprises 14 residues. As DNA, the CDR3 is TGTGCCTGGGCTATAGCGGGGGGCACAGATACGCAGTATTTT. It is translated as CAWAIAGGTDTQYF.

This clonotype was observed a few times. The chain recombines TRBV20-1 with TRBJ2-1; 9 nucleotides line up with TRBD2. Trimming at V came to 3 bases and at J to 6 bases, leaving 12 bases not matched to a gene. CDR3 size: 16 residues. CDR1 DFQATT and CDR2 SNEGSKA come from the germline V gene (reference sequence). CDR3 in DNA: TGCAGTGCTAGCCCGACCAGGCGGGGGGGCCGCAATGAGCAGTTCTTC. Translating it yields CSASPTRRGGRNEQFF.

The chain carries TRBV6-6 and TRBJ2-1; 7 nucleotides agree with TRBD2. V lost 2 bases to trimming and J lost 1 base; unmatched junction nucleotides: 17. The CDR3 length is 20 residues. The germline V gene encodes CDR1 MNHNY and CDR2 SVGAGI (reference sequence). Here the CDR3 DNA reads TGTGCCAGCAGTTACCAGGCGGACGGGGGAACCGGGAGGTCCTACAATGAGCAGTTCTTC. Translated, it gives CASSYQADGGTGRSYNEQFF.

This clonotype was detected a few times. The chain carries TRBV5-1 and TRBJ2-5; D gene unclear. The CDR3 contains 12 residues. Germline CDR1 reads SGHRS; CDR2 reads YFSETQ. With 1 base removed from V and 5 bases from J, the gap between germline ends came to 6 bases. In DNA form, the CDR3 reads TGCGCCAGCAGCTTGTCGTGGGAGACCCAGTACTTC. This gives the protein CASSLSWETQYF.

The V gene is TRBV20-1, the J gene TRBJ2-3; D possibly corresponds to TRBD2 (6 bases). V dropped 3 bases and J dropped 6 bases, with 13 bases sitting between them. Germline V gene lookup returns CDR1 DFQATT and CDR2 SNEGSKA (reference sequence). This CDR3 is built from 13 residues. The CDR3 spells CSARRGSGDTQYF. As DNA, the CDR3 is TGCAGTGCTAGGCGGGGCAGTGGTGATACGCAGTATTTT.

The chain carries TRBV11-3 and TRBJ2-2; D possibly matches TRBD1 or TRBD2 (5 bases each). The CDR3 spans 13 residues. V lost 6 bases and J lost 1, with 6 bases in between. Germline CDR1 reads SGHNT; CDR2 reads YENEEA. The CDR3: CASRGVNTGELFF. The CDR3 DNA reads as TGTGCCAGCAGGGGGGTGAACACCGGGGAGCTGTTTTTT.

The J gene is TRBJ1-5, the V gene TRBV5-1; D not certain. CDR3 length: 15 amino acids. Trimming left V 0 bases short and J 3 bases short, with 10 bases between. Germline assignment: CDR1 SGHRS and CDR2 YFSETQ. For the CDR3, the DNA is TGCGCCAGCAGCTTGGCGGCGGGTGACAATCAGCCCCAGCATTTT. This gives the protein CASSLAAGDNQPQHF. The entire variable domain, with the rest obtained from reference TRBV5-1 and TRBJ1-5, is as follows: KAGVTQTPRYLIKTRGQQVTLSCSPISGHRSVSWYQQTPGQGLQFLFEYFSETQRNKGNFPGRFSGRQFSNSRSEMNVSTLELGDSALYLCASSLAAGDNQPQHFGDGTRLSIL.

The genes are TRBV6-2 or TRBV6-3 and TRBJ1-6; 7 bases align to TRBD1. The CDR3 consists of 13 residues. The V gene's germline CDR1 is MNHEY and CDR2 SVGEGT. The junction had 4 bases not matched to a gene; V was cut back by 6 bases and J by 8 bases. For the CDR3, the DNA is TGTGCCAGCAGGCGACAGGGAGATTCACCCCTCCACTTT. Its translation: CASRRQGDSPLHF.

This clonotype was counted between two and nine times. The J gene is TRBJ2-3, the V gene TRBV7-2; D is uncertain. Trimming left V 3 bases short and J 2 bases short, with 12 bases between. Germline lookup yields CDR1 SGHTA and CDR2 FQGNSA. The CDR3 covers 15 residues. CDR3 nucleotides: TGTGCCAGCAGCTTGGGAATAGGATTCACAGATACGCAGTATTTT. Its protein product is CASSLGIGFTDTQYF.

This clonotype was seen only a few times. The chain recombines TRBV12-3 or TRBV12-4 with TRBJ2-1, with D perhaps given as TRBD1 or TRBD2 (5 bases each). The CDR3 is 14 residues long. The germline V and J ends were trimmed by 6 bases and 6 bases, with 15 bases remaining between them. CDR3 sequence: CASRPGRHFNEQFF. The DNA of the CDR3 is TGTGCCAGCAGACCGGGACGGCATTTCAATGAGCAGTTCTTC.